The clone carrying this TCR beta chain was counted at least ten times. The antigen is not known. These data come from a study of CD8 T cells in ankylosing spondylitis. Scientists made TCR beta libraries using quantitative 5'-RACE with molecular barcodes. MiXCR, run by TCRdb on the 5' RACE reads, gives a single entry per CDR3 protein. The sample has fewer than 250,000 distinct CDR3 sequences, roughly 18% seen once. The V and J ends lost 5 bases and 4 bases respectively, with 8 bases between them. The CDR3 extends over 12 amino acids. Study-level findings and limits: What appeared characteristic of ankylosing spondylitis blood was a TCR beta motif of fewer than ten highly homologous variants. Earlier work had already found some motif variants in reactive arthritis synovial fluid and blood. CD8+ disease-linked clones were present at relatively low frequencies in blood.

The TCR comes from a male donor with ankylosing spondylitis. This chain links TRBV12-3 or TRBV12-4 with TRBJ1-2; D not resolved. The specimen was blood, either unsorted or a sorted T cell fraction (not recorded which). The CDR3 region is CASSPAAYGYTF. The DNA for the CDR3 is TGTGCCAGCAGTCCGGCCGCCTATGGCTACACCTTC.